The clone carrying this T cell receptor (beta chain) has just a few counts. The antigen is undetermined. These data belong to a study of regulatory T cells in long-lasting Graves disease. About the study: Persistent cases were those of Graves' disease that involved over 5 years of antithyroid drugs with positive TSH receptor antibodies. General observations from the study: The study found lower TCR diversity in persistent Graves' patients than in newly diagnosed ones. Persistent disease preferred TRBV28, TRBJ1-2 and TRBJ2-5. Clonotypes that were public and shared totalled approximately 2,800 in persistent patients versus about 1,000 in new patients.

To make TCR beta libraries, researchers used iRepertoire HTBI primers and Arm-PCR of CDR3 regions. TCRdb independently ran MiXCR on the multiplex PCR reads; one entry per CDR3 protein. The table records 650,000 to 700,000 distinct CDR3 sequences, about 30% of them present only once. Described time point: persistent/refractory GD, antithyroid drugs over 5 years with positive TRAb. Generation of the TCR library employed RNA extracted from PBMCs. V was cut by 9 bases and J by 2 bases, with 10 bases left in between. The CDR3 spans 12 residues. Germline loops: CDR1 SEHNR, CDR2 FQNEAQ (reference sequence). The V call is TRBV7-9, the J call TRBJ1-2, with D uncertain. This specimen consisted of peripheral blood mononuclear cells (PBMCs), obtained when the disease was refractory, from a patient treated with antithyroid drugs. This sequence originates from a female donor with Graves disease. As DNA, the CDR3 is TGTGCCAGTCTTACAATGAACTATGGCTACACCTTC. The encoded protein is CASLTMNYGYTF.